This TCR beta chain was observed in a study of post-analysis software for immune sequencing data. In the study overall: Patients with relapsing-remitting, secondary progressive and progressive-relapsing multiple sclerosis courses were all represented. Whole-study results and caveats: Samples prepared in the same batch strongly co-clustered by F measure. Controls' normalized Chao1 diversity significantly exceeded that of multiple sclerosis patients.

On this clonotype: Its antigen is still unknown.

Tagging with unique molecular identifiers was a feature of the TCR beta cDNA libraries. With roughly 1 to 10 million T cells as the source, some 510,000 cDNA molecules resulted. TCRdb independently ran MiXCR on the PCR reads; one entry per CDR3 protein. This sample has about 560,000 distinct CDR3 sequences, with around 47% found just once. Sequencing input: blood. The origin of this receptor is a girl aged 10 to 17 with multiple sclerosis.

The CDR3 reads CAISEDSSYNEQFF. Here the CDR3 DNA reads TGTGCCATCAGTGAGGACAGCTCCTACAATGAGCAGTTCTTC. The chain uses TRBV10-3 and TRBJ2-1, with D maybe TRBD1 (5 bases). CDR1 is ENHRY and CDR2 is SYGVKD in the germline V gene. The CDR3 runs 14 residues. The V end was cut by 2 bases, the J end by 0 bases, with 5 bases between.